One sample yielded the 5 T cell receptor beta chains listed below, sequenced in a study of beta chain features in type 1 diabetes. Expressed TCRB transcripts were sequenced after all isolated RNA was converted to cDNA. Data came from immunoSEQ multiplex PCR; TCRdb stores just in-frame clones and leaves some out. Of 200,000 to 250,000 clones listed, 7.5% to 10% are singletons. Sequences were obtained from naive CD4+ T cells from blood. Receptors originate from a woman aged 18 to 35 in good health.

The chain couples TRBV30 to TRBJ1-4; D possibly corresponds to TRBD1 (6 bases). The V gene's germline CDR1 is GTSNPN and CDR2 SVGIG (reference sequence). The CDR3 sequence is 14 residues long. V lost 2 bases and J 7 bases, leaving 14 bases between the germline ends. The DNA of the CDR3 is TGTGCCTGGAGTCCCAGGGGCAGGGGTGAAAAACTGTTTTTT. Encoded protein: CAWSPRGRGEKLFF. The variable domain in full, with the rest retrieved from reference TRBV30 and TRBJ1-4, is SQTIHQWPATLVQPVGSPLSLECTVEGTSNPNLYWYRQAAGRGLQLLFYSVGIGQISSEVPQNLSASRPQDRQFILSSKKLLLSDSGFYLCAWSPRGRGEKLFFGSGTQLSVL.

The table lists this clone with a few counts. This chain connects TRBV2 to TRBJ2-1; no reliable D call. Germline CDR1 SNHLY, CDR2 FYNNEI. The CDR3 consists of 15 residues. V gave up 4 bases and J gave up 4 bases, with 14 bases separating them. The CDR3 loop is CASSVNAGRYNEQFF. The CDR3 coding sequence is TGTGCCAGCAGTGTTAACGCAGGAAGGTACAATGAGCAGTTCTTC.

This clone was detected a few times. This chain connects TRBV27 to TRBJ2-7; 9 bases are shared with TRBD1. This CDR3 is built from 13 residues. V was pared by 6 bases and J by 2 bases, with 2 bases of the junction left unmatched. Germline-derived CDR1 and CDR2 are MNHEY and SMNVEV (reference sequence). CDR3 region: CASRRDRAYEQYF. In nucleotides, the CDR3 is TGTGCCAGCAGGAGGGACAGGGCCTACGAGCAGTACTTC.

This clone has only a few counts. The V call is TRBV6-1, the J call TRBJ1-1, with 8 bases matching TRBD1. Germline V gene lookup returns CDR1 MNHNS and CDR2 SASEGT. The ends lost 5 bases at V and 1 base at J; junction bases unmatched: 3. This CDR3 has 14 amino acids. The CDR3 nucleotides are TGTGCCAGCAGTTATGACAGGGGGAACACTGAAGCTTTCTTT. Translation gives CASSYDRGNTEAFF.

This clone was seen more than once but under ten times. The chain links TRBV7-3 to TRBJ2-7, with D possibly matching TRBD2 (6 bases). The CDR3 totals 15 residues. CDR1 is SGHTA and CDR2 is FQGTGA in the germline V gene. The V gene lost 0 bases and the J gene lost 2 bases, with 11 bases spanning the gap. The CDR3 DNA is TGTGCCAGCAGCTTAACGGGGGGACGGACCTACGAGCAGTACTTC. Its protein product is CASSLTGGRTYEQYF.